Below are 26 T cell receptor beta chains sequenced from a single sample in a study of post-analysis software for immune sequencing data. General study points: Five or six TRBV segments were significantly more frequent in patients than in controls. TRBV5-6, TRBV5-1 and TRBV20-1 were among these segments.

Included in the TCR beta cDNA libraries were unique molecular identifiers. One entry per CDR3 protein, called by TCRdb with MiXCR from the PCR reads. Of roughly 800,000 distinct CDR3 sequences detected, around 45% appear once; the ten largest clones hold roughly 4.4%. Antigens of these TCRs are unknown. Sequenced: blood. Receptors were obtained from a girl between 10 and 17 years old with multiple sclerosis.

The rearrangement uses TRBV4-3 and TRBJ2-7; 12 bases are a match to TRBD2. The CDR3 totals 15 residues. J was trimmed by 10 bases and V by 2 bases; bases with no gene match: 9. Germline loops: CDR1 LGHNA, CDR2 YSLEER. This CDR3 reads CASSQRLAGAEPQYF. CDR3 DNA sequence: TGCGCCAGCAGCCAAAGACTAGCGGGAGCGGAGCCCCAGTACTTC.

V usage is TRBV20-1 and J usage is TRBJ2-3; the D gene is possibly TRBD2 (5 bases). The germline gives CDR1 DFQATT, CDR2 SNEGSKA (reference sequence). Trimming left V 1 base short and J 4 bases short, with 12 bases between. The CDR3 consists of 14 residues. CDR3 amino acids: CSARALDGADTQYF. For the CDR3, the DNA is TGCAGTGCTAGAGCTCTGGACGGGGCAGATACGCAGTATTTT.

This clonotype was seen once. CDR3 bases: TGTGCCTGGAGTCCTTCGAGCGGGAGTTATGGAGATACGCAGTATTTT. It is translated as CAWSPSSGSYGDTQYF. The chain recombines TRBV30 with TRBJ2-3; 8 bases match TRBD2. CDR1 is GTSNPN and CDR2 is SVGIG in the germline V gene (reference sequence). V lost 2 bases, J lost 5 bases, and 12 bases stayed unmatched. The CDR3 loop spans 16 amino acids.

This chain uses TRBV12-3 or TRBV12-4 with TRBJ2-5; 9 nucleotides match TRBD1. The CDR3 has 15 residues. With 7 bases clipped from V and 4 bases from J, the junction kept 10 bases outside the gene matches. CDR3 loop: CASMPTQGASETQYF. CDR3 coding DNA: TGTGCCAGCATGCCGACACAGGGGGCTTCAGAGACCCAGTACTTC.

The rearrangement joins TRBV11-2 to TRBJ2-3; a possible D gene is TRBD2 (5 bases). CDR1 and CDR2 (germline): SGHAT, FQNNGV. V was trimmed by 2 bases and J by 4 bases, leaving 16 bases between them. The CDR3 is 16 residues long. The CDR3, as DNA: TGTGCCAGCAGCTTAAGGGCTAGCCCCGTCGCAGATACGCAGTATTTT. This gives the protein CASSLRASPVADTQYF.

V and J are TRBV5-6 and TRBJ2-6; 9 positions agree with TRBD1. The ends lost 2 bases at V and 1 base at J; junction bases unmatched: 7. This CDR3 spans 18 amino acids. CDR1 is SGHDT, CDR2 YYEEEE, per germline. As DNA, the CDR3 is TGTGCCAGCAGCTTCCTTCGGGACAGGGTGTCTGGGGCCAACGTCCTGACTTTC. Its protein product is CASSFLRDRVSGANVLTF.

The rearrangement uses TRBV11-3 and TRBJ2-5; 10 positions agree with TRBD2. Per germline, CDR1 SGHNT and CDR2 YENEEA. The CDR3 length is 18 residues. V dropped 3 bases and J dropped 2; count of bases not matched to a gene: 12. The CDR3 nucleotides are TGTGCCAGCAGCTTCCCCGACCGACTAGCGGGCATACAAGAGACCCAGTACTTC. It specifies CASSFPDRLAGIQETQYF. Variable domain in full (rest from reference TRBV11-3 and TRBJ2-5): EAGVVQSPRYKIIEKKQPVAFWCNPISGHNTLYWYLQNLGQGPELLIRYENEEAVDDSQLPKDRFSAERLKGVDSTLKIQPAELGDSAVYLCASSFPDRLAGIQETQYFGPGTRLLVL.

The V call is TRBV30, the J call TRBJ2-7; TRBD1 aligns across 10 bases. There are 14 residues in the CDR3. The germline V gene has CDR1 GTSNPN and CDR2 SVGIG (reference sequence). V trimming: 2 bases; J trimming: 3 bases; junction bases outside the gene matches: 4. The CDR3 here is CAWSHRDRGYEQYF. CDR3 bases: TGTGCCTGGAGTCACAGGGACAGGGGCTACGAGCAGTACTTC.

This clonotype occurred a few times. The V and J genes are TRBV20-1 and TRBJ2-4; 9 nucleotides match TRBD1. From germline, CDR1 is DFQATT and CDR2 SNEGSKA (reference sequence). V trimming: 1 base; J trimming: 4 bases; junction bases outside the gene matches: 8. This CDR3 has 16 amino acids. The CDR3 reads CSARVGTGTGKNIQYF. CDR3 DNA: TGCAGTGCTAGAGTTGGTACAGGGACAGGGAAAAACATTCAGTACTTC.

This chain joins TRBV4-1 and TRBJ2-1; a possible D gene is TRBD1 (6 bases). V lost 1 base and J lost 0, with 16 bases in between. CDR1 MGHRA and CDR2 YSYEKL come from the germline V gene. The CDR3 totals 18 residues. The CDR3 is CASSQGGLASSSYNEQFF. The CDR3, as DNA: TGCGCCAGCAGCCAAGGGGGGCTAGCCTCGAGCTCCTACAATGAGCAGTTCTTC.

The rearrangement joins TRBV5-1 to TRBJ2-2, with 8 bases matching TRBD2. The CDR3 totals 16 residues. The germline CDR1 and CDR2 sequences are SGHRS and YFSETQ. V trimming: 4 bases; J trimming: 0 bases; junction bases outside the gene matches: 5. As DNA, the CDR3 is TGCGCCAGCAGCACCCCCGGGAGGGCGAACACCGGGGAGCTGTTTTTT. Encoded protein: CASSTPGRANTGELFF.

The rearrangement joins TRBV5-1 to TRBJ2-7; 8 bases agree with TRBD2. This CDR3 is built from 14 residues. Trimming took 4 bases from V and 7 from J; bases not matched to a gene: 10. Germline loops: CDR1 SGHRS, CDR2 YFSETQ. As DNA, the CDR3 is TGCGCCAGCAGCCTACTAGCGGCCGTGGGGGAGCAGTACTTC. Translation gives CASSLLAAVGEQYF.

The chain recombines TRBV10-3 with TRBJ2-3, with 10 bases that match TRBD2. Germline V lookup: CDR1 ENHRY, CDR2 SYGVKD. The length of the CDR3 is 17 residues. The V gene end was trimmed by 0 bases and the J gene end by 3 bases; junction bases not matched to a gene: 6. The CDR3 region is CAISESRGLAVTDTQYF. The CDR3 nucleotides are TGTGCCATCAGTGAGTCGAGAGGACTAGCGGTGACAGATACGCAGTATTTT.

This sequence joins TRBV3-1 and TRBJ2-4, with 10 bases that match TRBD2. The end of the DNA aligns better with TRBJ2-7, so the J call may be wrong. The CDR3 is 18 amino acids. The germline CDR1 and CDR2 sequences are LGHDT and YNNKEL (reference sequence). The CDR3 protein is CASSPPSLLAGVSHEQYF. The CDR3 DNA reads TGTGCCAGCAGCCCGCCCTCACTTCTAGCGGGAGTTTCCCACGAGCAGTACTTC.

The chain recombines TRBV13 with TRBJ2-7, with a possible D match to TRBD1 (5 bases). With 6 bases removed from V and 5 bases from J, the gap between germline ends came to 14 bases. The CDR3 spans 13 residues. Germline lookup yields CDR1 PRHDT and CDR2 FYEKMQ (reference sequence). This chain's CDR3 is CASRPRGGDEQYF. CDR3 in DNA: TGTGCCAGCAGACCTAGGGGCGGTGACGAGCAGTACTTC.

V gene TRBV20-1 combines with J gene TRBJ2-7; 7 nucleotides match TRBD1. V lost 3 bases to trimming and J lost 1 base; unmatched junction nucleotides: 12. Germline V CDR1 and CDR2: DFQATT, SNEGSKA (reference sequence). CDR3 size: 16 residues. Here the CDR3 DNA reads TGCAGTGCTAGGGACCAGGGGGACACCTATTCCTACGAGCAGTACTTC. It codes for CSARDQGDTYSYEQYF.

This clonotype was counted only a few times. The rearrangement links TRBV6-5 to TRBJ2-7; D is perhaps TRBD1 (6 bases). V lost 0 bases, J lost 0 bases, and 9 bases lay in between. Per the germline V gene, CDR1 is MNHEY and CDR2 is SVGAGI. The CDR3 contains 15 residues. The CDR3 region is CASSYSAGASYEQYF. Here the CDR3 DNA reads TGTGCCAGCAGTTACTCGGCAGGGGCCTCCTACGAGCAGTACTTC.

This rearrangement joins TRBV20-1 to TRBJ1-5; TRBD1 is a possible D gene (5 bases). The length of the CDR3 is 18 residues. Germline CDR1 and CDR2: DFQATT and SNEGSKA (reference sequence). V lost 3 bases and J lost 4, with 25 bases in between. The DNA for the CDR3 is TGCAGTGCTAGCCCGGGACCCATCGGACGGGAGACTAATCAGCCCCAGCATTTT. Translated, it gives CSASPGPIGRETNQPQHF.

The J gene is TRBJ2-1, the V gene TRBV5-1, with 13 bases identical to TRBD2. The V and J ends lost 4 bases and 9 bases, in that order; junction bases with no gene match: 13. The CDR3 length is 17 residues. CDR1 and CDR2 from the germline V gene are SGHRS and YFSETQ. This CDR3 is CASSANQLAGGSTEQFF. DNA of the CDR3: TGCGCCAGCAGCGCGAACCAACTAGCGGGGGGGTCCACTGAGCAGTTCTTC.

Only a few counts were recorded for this clonotype. The chain links TRBV12-3 or TRBV12-4 to TRBJ2-4, with D perhaps TRBD2 (5 bases). This CDR3 spans 14 amino acids. V was pared by 2 bases and J by 3 bases, with 8 bases between. The CDR3 DNA is TGTGCCAGCAGTTTACGAGGGAGCAAAAACATTCAGTACTTC. It yields the protein CASSLRGSKNIQYF.

The chain has TRBV9 and TRBJ2-1; D unclear. CDR1 SGDLS and CDR2 YYNGEE come from the germline V gene. The CDR3 is made up of 14 amino acids. Trimming cost V 4 bases and J 3 bases, with 11 bases left between them. The chain's CDR3 is CASSPIGSYNEQFF. CDR3 in DNA: TGTGCCAGCAGCCCCATCGGCAGCTACAATGAGCAGTTCTTC.

This clonotype has only a few counts. The chain joins TRBV4-2 to TRBJ2-7; TRBD2 matches 9 bases. CDR3 length: 18 amino acids. From germline, CDR1 is LGHNA and CDR2 YNFKEQ. The V gene end was trimmed by 2 bases and the J gene end by 6 bases; junction bases not matched to a gene: 17. The CDR3 bases are TGTGCCAGCAGCCAACCTCTTCCCATTAGCGGGGGAGGCTTCGAGCAGTACTTC. Translated: CASSQPLPISGGGFEQYF.

This rearrangement joins TRBV13 to TRBJ2-1; TRBD1 or TRBD2 may be the D gene (5 bases each). Trimming shortened V by 0 bases and J by 10 bases, and 22 bases separated the two germline ends. CDR3 length equals 17 residues. From germline, CDR1 is PRHDT and CDR2 FYEKMQ (reference sequence). CDR3 protein: CASSLGSGRIGFREQFF. The CDR3 DNA is TGTGCCAGCAGCTTAGGATCGGGACGAATAGGGTTTAGGGAGCAGTTCTTC.

CDR3 sequence: CASSHDISEEQFF. CDR3 bases: TGTGCCAGCAGCCATGATATTAGTGAGGAGCAGTTCTTC. This chain connects TRBV4-2 to TRBJ2-1; D not resolved. There are 13 residues in the CDR3. V was trimmed by 3 bases and J by 10 bases, leaving 13 bases between them. The germline gives CDR1 LGHNA, CDR2 YNFKEQ.

The rearrangement links TRBV7-6 to TRBJ2-3; a possible D gene is TRBD2 (6 bases). Germline loops: CDR1 SGHVS, CDR2 FNYEAQ. The CDR3 is 17 residues long. V lost 5 bases and J 2 bases, leaving 20 bases between the germline ends. CDR3 sequence reads: CASSLVLGGTDTDTQYF. CDR3 coding DNA: TGTGCCAGCAGCCTAGTTCTGGGGGGAACGGACACAGATACGCAGTATTTT.

The V and J genes are TRBV25-1 and TRBJ1-2; 11 bases are a match to TRBD1. The CDR3 consists of 14 residues. V lost 8 bases, J lost 5 bases, and 7 bases stayed unmatched. The V gene's germline CDR1 is MGHDK and CDR2 SYGVNS. CDR3 amino acids: CASRGTGGNYGYTF. CDR3 sequence (DNA): TGTGCCAGCCGAGGGACAGGGGGGAATTATGGCTACACCTTC.